Sequencing of this T cell receptor (beta chain) was carried out in a study of blood T cells in healthy people across ages. The CDR3 contains 16 residues. Germline V lookup: CDR1 LGHNA, CDR2 YNFKEQ. Germline trimming cut 4 bases from V and 1 base from J; bases unmatched to any gene: 5. The second PCR ran roughly 6 to 11 cycles with a sample-barcoded 5' primer and J-beta primers. Tags on each cDNA molecule came from a template-switch adaptor with 12 random nucleotides. TCRdb independently ran MiXCR on the 5' RACE reads; one entry per CDR3 protein. The sample lists hundreds of thousands of distinct CDR3 sequences, 32% seen once, with 15% to 17% in the top ten. Whenever a sample was processed, at least 6.5 million PBMCs were isolated. Note on this clonotype: A much larger clone lies one base from this, so it may be a read error.

This sequence originates from an elderly woman in good health. The sequencing input was blood. The chain combines TRBV4-2 with TRBJ2-3; 10 positions match TRBD1. In nucleotides, the CDR3 is TGTGCCAGCAGCCCTCCGGGACAGGGGTGCACAGATACGCAGTATTTT. Its protein product is CASSPPGQGCTDTQYF.